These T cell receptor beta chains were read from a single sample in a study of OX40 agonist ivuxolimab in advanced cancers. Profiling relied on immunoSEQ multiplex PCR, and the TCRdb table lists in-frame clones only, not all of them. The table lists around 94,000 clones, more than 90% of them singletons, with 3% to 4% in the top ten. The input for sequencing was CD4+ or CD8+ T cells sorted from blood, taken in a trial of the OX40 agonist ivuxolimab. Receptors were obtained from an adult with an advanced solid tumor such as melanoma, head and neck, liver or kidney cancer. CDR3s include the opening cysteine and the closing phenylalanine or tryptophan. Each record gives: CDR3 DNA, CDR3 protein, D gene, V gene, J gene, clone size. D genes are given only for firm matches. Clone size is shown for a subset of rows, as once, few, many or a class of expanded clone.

cdr3_nt: TGTGCCAGCAGCTTGCTCCTACAGGGGGCTCCCCACGAGCAGTACTTC
cdr3_aa: CASSLLLQGAPHEQYF
d_call: TRBD1
v_call: TRBV5-5
j_call: TRBJ2-7
clone_size: NA

cdr3_nt: TGTGCCAGCAGCAATAGCGGGAGGGCCAACGAGCAGTACTTC
cdr3_aa: CASSNSGRANEQYF
d_call: NA
v_call: TRBV21-1
j_call: TRBJ2-7
clone_size: once

cdr3_nt: TGTGCCAGCAGCCAAGCCCGACAGGGATTCTACAATGAGCAGTTCTTC
cdr3_aa: CASSQARQGFYNEQFF
d_call: TRBD1
v_call: TRBV14
j_call: TRBJ2-1
clone_size: NA

cdr3_nt: TGTGCCAGCAGTTTATCGATGGGGGGCAGAGCCTATGGCTACACCTTC
cdr3_aa: CASSLSMGGRAYGYTF
d_call: NA
v_call: TRBV27
j_call: TRBJ1-2
clone_size: once

cdr3_nt: TGTGCCAGCAGCTTAGGCCAGGGACTAGCGGGAGTAGCCGGGGAGCTGTTTTTT
cdr3_aa: CASSLGQGLAGVAGELFF
d_call: TRBD2
v_call: TRBV7-2
j_call: TRBJ2-2
clone_size: NA

cdr3_nt: TGTGCCAGCAGTTACTCCCCGGGACGCCGCACAGATACGCAGTATTTT
cdr3_aa: CASSYSPGRRTDTQYF
d_call: NA
v_call: TRBV6-5
j_call: TRBJ2-3
clone_size: NA

cdr3_nt: TGTGCCAGCAGTTACGGACGAGAGCAGTACTTC
cdr3_aa: CASSYGREQYF
d_call: NA
v_call: TRBV6-5
j_call: TRBJ2-7
clone_size: NA

cdr3_nt: TGTGCCAGCAGTTACCCAAGAAGAGACGTCCTGACTTTC
cdr3_aa: CASSYPRRDVLTF
d_call: NA
v_call: TRBV6-6
j_call: TRBJ2-6
clone_size: few

cdr3_nt: TGTGCCAGCAGCTACGGACAGGGGGCAACTGAAGCTTTCTTT
cdr3_aa: CASSYGQGATEAFF
d_call: TRBD1
v_call: TRBV5-6
j_call: TRBJ1-1
clone_size: NA

cdr3_nt: TGCGCCAGCAGCCACGGGACTAGCGGCTACGAGCAGTACTTC
cdr3_aa: CASSHGTSGYEQYF
d_call: TRBD2
v_call: TRBV4-1
j_call: TRBJ2-7
clone_size: NA

cdr3_nt: TGCAGCGTATCAAGGGGGGGCGCCGACACTGAAGCTTTCTTT
cdr3_aa: CSVSRGGADTEAFF
d_call: NA
v_call: TRBV29-1
j_call: TRBJ1-1
clone_size: NA

cdr3_nt: TGCGCCAGCAGTCAATCGTCCCAGAACACTGAAGCTTTCTTT
cdr3_aa: CASSQSSQNTEAFF
d_call: NA
v_call: TRBV23-1
j_call: TRBJ1-1
clone_size: NA

cdr3_nt: TGTGCCAGCAGTGAGGTGACCGTTAATCAGCCCCAGCATTTT
cdr3_aa: CASSEVTVNQPQHF
d_call: NA
v_call: TRBV2
j_call: TRBJ1-5
clone_size: NA

cdr3_nt: TGTGCCAGCAGCATCGGTAGGAACACTGAAGCTTTCTTT
cdr3_aa: CASSIGRNTEAFF
d_call: NA
v_call: TRBV27
j_call: TRBJ1-1
clone_size: NA

cdr3_nt: TGCGCCAGCAGCCAAGAGTCCGGGACCCAGGGAAGAAACATTCAGTACTTC
cdr3_aa: CASSQESGTQGRNIQYF
d_call: NA
v_call: TRBV4-1
j_call: TRBJ2-4
clone_size: once

cdr3_nt: TGTGCCAGCAGTTACTCGTACGCAACTGAAGCTTTCTTT
cdr3_aa: CASSYSYATEAFF
d_call: NA
v_call: TRBV6-5
j_call: TRBJ1-1
clone_size: NA

cdr3_nt: TGTGCCAGCAGCTTGGACCCTGGGGACTATCTGAACAATGAGCAGTTCTTC
cdr3_aa: CASSLDPGDYLNNEQFF
d_call: TRBD2
v_call: TRBV5-8
j_call: TRBJ2-1
clone_size: NA

cdr3_nt: TGTGCCAGCAGTTTATTAACGACCCATGGGAGTCAGCCCCAGCATTTT
cdr3_aa: CASSLLTTHGSQPQHF
d_call: NA
v_call: TRBV28
j_call: TRBJ1-5
clone_size: NA

cdr3_nt: TGTGCCAGCGACGGGTCGAGCTATGGCTACACCTTC
cdr3_aa: CASDGSSYGYTF
d_call: NA
v_call: TRBV6-6
j_call: TRBJ1-2
clone_size: NA

cdr3_nt: TGTGCCAGTAGTCATCCTGGACTTAAAGCCCTCCATGAGCAGTTCTTC
cdr3_aa: CASSHPGLKALHEQFF
d_call: NA
v_call: TRBV19
j_call: TRBJ2-1
clone_size: NA

cdr3_nt: TGTGCCAGCAGTCCCCCCCAGCTGAACACTGAAGCTTTCTTT
cdr3_aa: CASSPPQLNTEAFF
d_call: NA
v_call: TRBV6-6
j_call: TRBJ1-1
clone_size: once

cdr3_nt: TGTGCCAGCAGCTTGGCGTGGACCTTGAACACTGAAGCTTTCTTT
cdr3_aa: CASSLAWTLNTEAFF
d_call: NA
v_call: TRBV5-6
j_call: TRBJ1-1
clone_size: NA

cdr3_nt: TGTGCCAGCAGTGGGGACAGAGGCAAGTACGAGCAGTACTTC
cdr3_aa: CASSGDRGKYEQYF
d_call: TRBD1
v_call: TRBV2
j_call: TRBJ2-7
clone_size: NA

cdr3_nt: TGTGCCAGCAGTTTCAGGGGCACGGGCACTGAAGCTTTCTTT
cdr3_aa: CASSFRGTGTEAFF
d_call: NA
v_call: TRBV27
j_call: TRBJ1-1
clone_size: NA

cdr3_nt: TGTGGATCCCGGGGCGCCTATAATTCACCCCTCCACTTT
cdr3_aa: CGSRGAYNSPLHF
d_call: NA
v_call: TRBV6-5
j_call: TRBJ1-6
clone_size: NA

cdr3_nt: TGTGCCAGCAGCTTGGTGGGACTAGCCTACAATGAGCAGTTCTTC
cdr3_aa: CASSLVGLAYNEQFF
d_call: TRBD2
v_call: TRBV5-4
j_call: TRBJ2-1
clone_size: once

cdr3_nt: TGTGCCATCAGTGACGGGACTAGCGGCTACGAGCAGTACTTC
cdr3_aa: CAISDGTSGYEQYF
d_call: TRBD2
v_call: TRBV10-3
j_call: TRBJ2-7
clone_size: NA

cdr3_nt: TGTGCCAGCAGTGACTCGGGGGGGGTCTACACCTTC
cdr3_aa: CASSDSGGVYTF
d_call: NA
v_call: TRBV6-4
j_call: TRBJ1-2
clone_size: NA

cdr3_nt: TGTGCCAGCAGTTTCCCCCCGCGCAGTGAGCAGTTCTTC
cdr3_aa: CASSFPPRSEQFF
d_call: NA
v_call: TRBV28
j_call: TRBJ2-1
clone_size: few

cdr3_nt: TGTGCCAGCAGCCAGGGACTAGCGGGGGGGGAGACCCAGTACTTC
cdr3_aa: CASSQGLAGGETQYF
d_call: TRBD2
v_call: TRBV7-6
j_call: TRBJ2-5
clone_size: NA

cdr3_nt: TGTGCCAGGAACCCGATCCGAAATGAGCAGTTCTTC
cdr3_aa: CARNPIRNEQFF
d_call: NA
v_call: TRBV28
j_call: TRBJ2-1
clone_size: NA

cdr3_nt: TGTGCCAGCAGCTTATTAAGACATAAGGTAGGAACGAGTCAAGAGACCCAGTACTTC
cdr3_aa: CASSLLRHKVGTSQETQYF
d_call: NA
v_call: TRBV7-9
j_call: TRBJ2-5
clone_size: NA

cdr3_nt: TGTGCCAGCTCACCTCCGACAGGGATGAACACTGAAGCTTTCTTT
cdr3_aa: CASSPPTGMNTEAFF
d_call: TRBD1
v_call: TRBV18
j_call: TRBJ1-1
clone_size: NA

cdr3_nt: TGTGCCAGCAGTCCTGACCGCCGCCTAGACTCTGGAAACACCATATATTTT
cdr3_aa: CASSPDRRLDSGNTIYF
d_call: NA
v_call: TRBV28
j_call: TRBJ1-3
clone_size: once

cdr3_nt: TGTGCCAGCAGTTACTACACCGGGGAGCTGTTTTTT
cdr3_aa: CASSYYTGELFF
d_call: NA
v_call: TRBV6-6
j_call: TRBJ2-2
clone_size: NA

cdr3_nt: TGTGCCTGGAATCACGACAGGGGGGATCAGCCCCAGCATTTT
cdr3_aa: CAWNHDRGDQPQHF
d_call: TRBD1
v_call: TRBV30
j_call: TRBJ1-5
clone_size: NA

cdr3_nt: TGCGCCAGCAGCCACAGGACAGGGAATGAGCAGTTCTTC
cdr3_aa: CASSHRTGNEQFF
d_call: TRBD1
v_call: TRBV4-1
j_call: TRBJ2-1
clone_size: NA

cdr3_nt: TGTGCCAGCAGGTATCAGGGTGGGGCACCCTACGAGCAGTACTTC
cdr3_aa: CASRYQGGAPYEQYF
d_call: NA
v_call: TRBV5-6
j_call: TRBJ2-7
clone_size: NA

cdr3_nt: TGTGCCAGCAGCCAGGGAGTGCGAACGGAGCTGTTTTTT
cdr3_aa: CASSQGVRTELFF
d_call: NA
v_call: TRBV7-3
j_call: TRBJ2-2
clone_size: NA

cdr3_nt: TGTGCCAGCAGTTACTGGGGGGAACGCGACAATGAGCAGTTCTTC
cdr3_aa: CASSYWGERDNEQFF
d_call: NA
v_call: TRBV6-6
j_call: TRBJ2-1
clone_size: NA

cdr3_nt: TGCAGCGTTGAAGTAGTAATACCTTACACCCAGTACTTC
cdr3_aa: CSVEVVIPYTQYF
d_call: NA
v_call: TRBV29-1
j_call: TRBJ2-5
clone_size: NA

cdr3_nt: TGTGCCAGCAGCTTTACCACAACCAGGACTAGCGGAGCTAAACCCCGTAGTGAGCAGTTCTTC
cdr3_aa: CASSFTTTRTSGAKPRSEQFF
d_call: TRBD2
v_call: TRBV7-8
j_call: TRBJ2-1
clone_size: NA

cdr3_nt: TGTGCCAGCAGTTTACGCCCGTGGGGGTCGGCGGTGCTGTTTTTT
cdr3_aa: CASSLRPWGSAVLFF
d_call: NA
v_call: TRBV27
j_call: TRBJ2-2
clone_size: NA

cdr3_nt: TGCGCCAGCAGCTTGGCTTTCGTCGGATCAGGGGTCTACTACGAGCAGTACTTC
cdr3_aa: CASSLAFVGSGVYYEQYF
d_call: NA
v_call: TRBV5-1
j_call: TRBJ2-7
clone_size: NA

cdr3_nt: TGTGCCAGCCGGGGACAGGGGAGTGGGGAAAAACTGAGGGCCCTGTTTTTT
cdr3_aa: CASRGQGSGEKLRALFF
d_call: TRBD1
v_call: TRBV2
j_call: TRBJ1-4
clone_size: NA